This entry is about one TCR beta chain. Antigen specificity is unknown. Caucasian, healthy and from Russia, the donors were aged between roughly 6 and 95. Together with a sample-barcoded 5' primer, a J-beta primer mix was included in a second PCR lasting about 6 to 11 cycles. A single record per CDR3 protein comes from TCRdb applying MiXCR to the 5' RACE reads. The sample has over 600,000 distinct CDR3 sequences; more than 50% are singletons. This entry comes from a study of blood T cells in healthy people across ages. The ends were cut back, 6 bases at V and 3 bases at J, with 17 bases in the middle. There are 15 residues in the CDR3. The study, taken as a whole, reports: Conclusively comparing naive with antigen-experienced cells was impossible with unsorted PBMCs. The study found more naive CD4+ cells and higher diversity in long-lived than aged donors.

The sample taken for sequencing was blood. The TCR comes from a middle-aged man in good health. The chain links TRBV12-3 or TRBV12-4 to TRBJ2-5, with D perhaps TRBD2 (6 bases). In nucleotides, the CDR3 is TGTGCCAGCAGCCGCGAAACGACTAGAAAAGAGACCCAGTACTTC. It specifies CASSRETTRKETQYF.